This record looks at one T cell receptor beta chain sequence and its context. These data belong to a study of blood T cell repertoires in COVID-19. Overall study context: Some COVID-19 samples were acute and others convalescent; all came from the United States, Italy and Spain. Sources were T cells, B-cell-depleted T cells, or PBMCs; the material itself was cDNA or gDNA.

CDR1 and CDR2 from the germline V gene are LGHNA and YSLEER. The trim removed 1 base at V and 7 bases at J, leaving 8 bases unmatched. This CDR3 is 16 amino acids long. Original processing methods: Nucleated cell counts were estimated from reference gene primer amplification. Using immunoSEQ multiplex PCR, the repertoire was profiled, and TCRdb retains in-frame clones only, with some absent. The D gene and trimming were derived from the DNA, and the V and J assignments and clone size from that table. The sample lists 200,000 to 250,000 clones; roughly 80% were seen once. The TCR comes from a woman aged 50 to 60 with acute or convalescent COVID-19. Specimen: peripheral blood. The chain uses TRBV4-3 and TRBJ2-2; 8 bases line up with TRBD2. The DNA for the CDR3 is TGCGCCAGCAGCCAAGGACTAGCGATAAGGTTCGGGGAGCTGTTTTTT. It is translated as CASSQGLAIRFGELFF.